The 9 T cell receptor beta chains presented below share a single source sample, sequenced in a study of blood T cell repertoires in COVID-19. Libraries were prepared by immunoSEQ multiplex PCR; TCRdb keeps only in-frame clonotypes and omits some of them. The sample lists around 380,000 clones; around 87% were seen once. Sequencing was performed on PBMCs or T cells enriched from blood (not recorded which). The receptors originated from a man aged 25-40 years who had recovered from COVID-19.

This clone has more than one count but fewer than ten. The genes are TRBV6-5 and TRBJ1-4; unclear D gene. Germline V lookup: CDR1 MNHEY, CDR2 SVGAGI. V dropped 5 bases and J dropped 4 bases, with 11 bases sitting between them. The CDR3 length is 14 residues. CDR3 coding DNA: TGTGCCAGCAGTATCGGCAGCGTTAATGAAAAACTGTTTTTT. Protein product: CASSIGSVNEKLFF.

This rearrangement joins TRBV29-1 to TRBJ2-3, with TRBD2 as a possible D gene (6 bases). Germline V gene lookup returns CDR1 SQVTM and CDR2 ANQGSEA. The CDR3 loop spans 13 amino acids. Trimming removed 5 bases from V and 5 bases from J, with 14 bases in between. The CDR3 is CSVLGGGVDTQYF. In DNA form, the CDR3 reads TGCAGCGTTCTCGGGGGTGGGGTAGATACGCAGTATTTT.

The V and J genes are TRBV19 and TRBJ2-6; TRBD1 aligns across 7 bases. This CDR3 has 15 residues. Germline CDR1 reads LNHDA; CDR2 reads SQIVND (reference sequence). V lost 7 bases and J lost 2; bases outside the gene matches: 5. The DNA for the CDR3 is TGTGCCAGTACCCGTACAGGGGCTGGGGCCAACGTCCTGACTTTC. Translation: CASTRTGAGANVLTF.

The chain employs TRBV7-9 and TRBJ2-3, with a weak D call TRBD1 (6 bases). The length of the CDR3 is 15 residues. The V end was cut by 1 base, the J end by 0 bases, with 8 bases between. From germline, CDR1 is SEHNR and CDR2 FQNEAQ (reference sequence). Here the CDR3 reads CASSLVGQSTDTQYF. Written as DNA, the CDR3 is TGTGCCAGCAGCTTAGTTGGACAGAGCACAGATACGCAGTATTTT.

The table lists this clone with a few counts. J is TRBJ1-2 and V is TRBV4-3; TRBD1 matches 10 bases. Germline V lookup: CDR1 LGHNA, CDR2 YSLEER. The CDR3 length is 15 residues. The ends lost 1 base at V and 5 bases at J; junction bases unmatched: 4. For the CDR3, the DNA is TGCGCCAGCAGCCAAGGGAGACAGGGGGCATATGGCTACACCTTC. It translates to CASSQGRQGAYGYTF.

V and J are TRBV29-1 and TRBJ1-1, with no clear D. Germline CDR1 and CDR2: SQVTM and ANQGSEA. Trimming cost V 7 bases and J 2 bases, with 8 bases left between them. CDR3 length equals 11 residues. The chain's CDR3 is CSDRENTEAFF. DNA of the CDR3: TGCAGCGATAGAGAAAACACTGAAGCTTTCTTT.

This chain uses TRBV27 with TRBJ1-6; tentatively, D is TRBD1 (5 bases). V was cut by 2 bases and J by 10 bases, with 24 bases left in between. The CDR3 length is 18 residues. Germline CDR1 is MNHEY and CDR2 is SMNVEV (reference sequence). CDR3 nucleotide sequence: TGTGCCAGCAGTTTAGTCGGGCAGGGAAAGCCCTTAAAGTCACCCCTCCACTTT. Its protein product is CASSLVGQGKPLKSPLHF.

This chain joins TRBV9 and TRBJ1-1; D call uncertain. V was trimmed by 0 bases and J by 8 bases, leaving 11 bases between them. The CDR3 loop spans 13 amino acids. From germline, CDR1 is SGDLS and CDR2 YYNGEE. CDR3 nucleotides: TGTGCCAGCAGCGTAGTTTCAACAGCAGAAGCTTTCTTT. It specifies CASSVVSTAEAFF. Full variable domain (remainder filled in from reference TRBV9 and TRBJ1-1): DSGVTQTPKHLITATGQRVTLRCSPRSGDLSVYWYQQSLDQGLQFLIQYYNGEERAKGNILERFSAQQFPDLHSELNLSSLELGDSALYFCASSVVSTAEAFFGQGTRLTVV.

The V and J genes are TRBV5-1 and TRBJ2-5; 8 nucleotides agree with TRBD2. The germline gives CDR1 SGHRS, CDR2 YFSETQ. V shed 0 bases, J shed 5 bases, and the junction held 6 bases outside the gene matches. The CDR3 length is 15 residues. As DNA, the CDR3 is TGCGCCAGCAGCTTGGAGGATAGCGGGGTGGAGACCCAGTACTTC. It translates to CASSLEDSGVETQYF.